This TCR beta chain was sequenced for a study of control samples from healthy donors and cancer patients (dated by TCRdb to about 2020). Libraries were prepared through the immunoSEQ multiplex PCR assay. TCRdb carries this immuneACCESS record with in-frame sequences only. Its versions omit some clonotypes, under half of them owing to an unresolved V gene in the studies checked, with the rest unexplained. The sample yields 150,000 to 170,000 clones; around 95% were counted once. The top ten hold around 6.2% of the sample. CDR1 is given as MNHEY and CDR2 as SVGAGI, both from the germline V gene. Spanning cysteine to phenylalanine, the CDR3 consists of 14 amino acids. CDR3 DNA is the only sequence kept; it has 42 bases, read in frame from the first base. The V end gives up 5 bases and the J end 8 bases, leaving 7 bases in the junction not matched to a gene. Notes on this clone: There is no known antigen for this receptor. No base qualities exist here, and no much larger clone lies one base off it.

The clonotype originates from a man aged 35 to 55 in good health. The sample comprised blood. The rearranged chain carries TRBV6-5 and TRBJ1-4; 8 central nucleotides agree with TRBD1. The DNA sequence reads TGTGCCAGCAGTAACCGGGACAGGAACGAAAAACTGTTTTTT. The encoded protein is CASSNRDRNEKLFF.